Presented here are 5 T cell receptor beta chains from one specimen sequenced in a study of blood T cell repertoires in COVID-19. Profiling relied on immunoSEQ multiplex PCR, and the TCRdb table lists in-frame clones only, not all of them. The sample carries some 150,000 clones, roughly 80% recorded once. Sequenced: peripheral blood. The receptors derive from a man between 60 and 70 years old with acute or convalescent COVID-19.

In its sample, this clone was seen a few times. Here the CDR3 reads CSVPSGTSDNYGYTF. CDR3 bases: TGCAGCGTTCCATCCGGGACATCAGATAACTATGGCTACACCTTC. V and J are TRBV29-1 and TRBJ1-2; possibly TRBD1 for D (6 bases). Germline assignment: CDR1 SQVTM and CDR2 ANQGSEA. There are 15 residues in the CDR3. The V end lost 5 bases, the J end lost 1 base, and 17 bases lay between the germline ends.

This sequence joins TRBV5-1 and TRBJ2-5, with D maybe TRBD2 (5 bases). The CDR3 spans 15 residues. Germline V gene lookup returns CDR1 SGHRS and CDR2 YFSETQ. V lost 4 bases and J lost 5, with 18 bases in between. The CDR3 protein is CASSLEDSLRETQYF. Written as DNA, the CDR3 is TGCGCCAGCAGCCTAGAGGACTCCTTAAGGGAGACCCAGTACTTC.

The chain uses TRBV19 and TRBJ2-7, with D maybe TRBD2 (6 bases). This CDR3 is 15 amino acids long. Germline V CDR1 and CDR2: LNHDA, SQIVND (reference sequence). Trimming took off 8 bases at V and 3 bases at J, with 20 bases between the two ends. The CDR3 sequence: CASRGERLSDYEQYF. In nucleotides, the CDR3 is TGTGCCAGTCGCGGGGAGCGTCTTTCCGACTACGAGCAGTACTTC. Combining the CDR3 with reference TRBV19 and TRBJ2-7 gives the whole variable domain DGGITQSPKYLFRKEGQNVTLSCEQNLNHDAMYWYRQDPGQGLRLIYYSQIVNDFQKGDIAEGYSVSREKKESFPLTVTSAQKNPTAFYLCASRGERLSDYEQYFGPGTRLTVT.

V and J are TRBV23-1 and TRBJ1-5; D is perhaps TRBD1 (6 bases). TRBV23-1 is given ORF status, its function remaining uncertain. The CDR3 loop spans 15 amino acids. V gave up 3 bases and J gave up 8 bases, with 17 bases separating them. The CDR3 DNA sequence: TGCGCCAGCAGTCACGAAGGACAGCCTAAGGAGCCCCAGCATTTT. Its protein product is CASSHEGQPKEPQHF.

The chain has TRBV19 and TRBJ2-3, with D possibly matching TRBD1 (7 bases). The CDR3 loop spans 16 amino acids. The V end lost 5 bases, the J end lost 6 bases, and 21 bases lay between the germline ends. CDR1 is LNHDA, CDR2 SQIVND, per germline (reference sequence). CDR3 sequence: CASSLGAPGGYDTQYF. The CDR3 DNA sequence: TGTGCCAGTAGTTTAGGGGCCCCAGGGGGGTACGATACGCAGTATTTT.